This T cell receptor beta chain is drawn from a study of T cell changes during pregnancy in multiple sclerosis. There are 16 residues in the CDR3. Germline V gives CDR1 LNHDA, CDR2 SQIVND (reference sequence). J was trimmed by 6 bases and V by 0 bases; bases with no gene match: 5. Here immunoSEQ multiplex PCR was the method, and the copy in TCRdb shows in-frame clones only, minus some. The sample has approximately 110,000 clones, roughly 92% seen once. The source material was peripheral blood, sampled after pregnancy. The sequence was obtained from a female donor with multiple sclerosis, enrolled in a pregnancy study. The gene calls are TRBV19 and TRBJ2-1; 10 bases line up with TRBD1. Here the CDR3 reads CASSIEVGQGFNEQFF. In DNA form, the CDR3 reads TGTGCCAGTAGTATAGAGGTGGGACAGGGGTTCAATGAGCAGTTCTTC.